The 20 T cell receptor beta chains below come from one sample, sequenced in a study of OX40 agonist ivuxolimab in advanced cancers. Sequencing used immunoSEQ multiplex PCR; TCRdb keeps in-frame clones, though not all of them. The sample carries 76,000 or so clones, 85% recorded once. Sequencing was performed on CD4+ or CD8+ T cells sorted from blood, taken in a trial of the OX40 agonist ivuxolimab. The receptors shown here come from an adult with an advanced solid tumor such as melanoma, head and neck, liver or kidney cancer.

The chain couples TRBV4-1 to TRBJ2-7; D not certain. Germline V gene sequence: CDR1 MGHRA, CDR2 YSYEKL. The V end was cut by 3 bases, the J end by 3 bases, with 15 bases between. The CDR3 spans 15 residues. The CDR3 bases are TGCGCCAGCAGCCAGGTCTCGACTGCCGACTACGAGCAGTACTTC. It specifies CASSQVSTADYEQYF.

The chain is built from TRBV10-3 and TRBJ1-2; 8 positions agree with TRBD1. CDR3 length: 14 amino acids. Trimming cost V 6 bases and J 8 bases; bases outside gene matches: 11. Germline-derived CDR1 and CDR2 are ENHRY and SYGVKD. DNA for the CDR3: TGTGCCATCAGCCTAGGACAGGGCGCGAACGGCTACACCTTC. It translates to CAISLGQGANGYTF.

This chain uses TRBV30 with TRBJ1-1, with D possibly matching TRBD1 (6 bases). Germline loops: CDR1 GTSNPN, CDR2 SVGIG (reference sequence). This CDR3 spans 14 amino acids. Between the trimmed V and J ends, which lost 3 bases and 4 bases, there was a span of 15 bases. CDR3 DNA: TGTGCCTGGAGAGTTGGGGGGCGCGGCACTGAAGCTTTCTTT. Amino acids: CAWRVGGRGTEAFF.

The CDR3 nucleotides are TGCGCCAGCAGCCCCGGACAGGGGTTAAGCTCCTACAATGAGCAGTTCTTC. Amino acids: CASSPGQGLSSYNEQFF. The V and J genes are TRBV4-3 and TRBJ2-1; 9 nucleotides agree with TRBD1. CDR3 length equals 17 residues. The trim removed 4 bases at V and 0 bases at J, leaving 7 bases unmatched. Germline CDR1 reads LGHNA; CDR2 reads YSLEER.

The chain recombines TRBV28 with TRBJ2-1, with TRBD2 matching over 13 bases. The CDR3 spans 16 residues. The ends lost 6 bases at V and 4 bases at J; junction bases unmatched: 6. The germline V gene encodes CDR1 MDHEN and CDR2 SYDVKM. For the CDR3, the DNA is TGTGCCAGCAGGAGGACTAGCGGGGGAAGTTACAATGAGCAGTTCTTC. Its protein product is CASRRTSGGSYNEQFF.

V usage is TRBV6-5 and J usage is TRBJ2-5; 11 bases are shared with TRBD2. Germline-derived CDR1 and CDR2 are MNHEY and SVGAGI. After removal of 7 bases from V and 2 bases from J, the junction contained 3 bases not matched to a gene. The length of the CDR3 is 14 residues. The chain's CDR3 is CASKLAGGQETQYF. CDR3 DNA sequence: TGTGCCAGCAAGCTAGCGGGGGGACAAGAGACCCAGTACTTC.

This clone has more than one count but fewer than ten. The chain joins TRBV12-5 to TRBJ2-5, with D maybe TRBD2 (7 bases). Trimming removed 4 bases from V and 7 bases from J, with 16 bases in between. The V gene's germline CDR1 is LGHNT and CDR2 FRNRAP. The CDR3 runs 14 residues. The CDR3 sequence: CASGSRGAEGTQYF. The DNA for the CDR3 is TGTGCTAGTGGTTCCCGGGGGGCCGAGGGGACCCAGTACTTC. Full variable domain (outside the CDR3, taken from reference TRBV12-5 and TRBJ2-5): DARVTQTPRHKVTEMGQEVTMRCQPILGHNTVFWYRQTMMQGLELLAYFRNRAPLDDSGMPKDRFSAEMPDATLATLKIQPSEPRDSAVYFCASGSRGAEGTQYFGPGTRLLVL.

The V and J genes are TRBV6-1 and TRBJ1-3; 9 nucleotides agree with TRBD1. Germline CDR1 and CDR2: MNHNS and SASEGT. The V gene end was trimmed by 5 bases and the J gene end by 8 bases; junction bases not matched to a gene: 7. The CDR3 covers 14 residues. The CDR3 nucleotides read TGTGCCAGCAGTCTTACAGGGGGCGCGGACACCATATATTTT. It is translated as CASSLTGGADTIYF.

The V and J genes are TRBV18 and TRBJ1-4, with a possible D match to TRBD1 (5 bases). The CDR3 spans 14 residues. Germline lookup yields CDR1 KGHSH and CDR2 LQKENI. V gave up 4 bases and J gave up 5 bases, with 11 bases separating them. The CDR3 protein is CASSLGGANEKLFF. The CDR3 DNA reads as TGTGCCAGCTCACTGGGGGGAGCAAATGAAAAACTGTTTTTT.

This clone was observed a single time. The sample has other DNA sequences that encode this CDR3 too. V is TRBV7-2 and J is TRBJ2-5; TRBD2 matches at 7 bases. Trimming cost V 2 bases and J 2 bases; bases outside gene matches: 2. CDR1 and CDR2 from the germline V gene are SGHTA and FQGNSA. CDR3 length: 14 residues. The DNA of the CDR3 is TGTGCCAGCAGCTTAACCGGGGGGCAAGAGACCCAGTACTTC. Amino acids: CASSLTGGQETQYF.

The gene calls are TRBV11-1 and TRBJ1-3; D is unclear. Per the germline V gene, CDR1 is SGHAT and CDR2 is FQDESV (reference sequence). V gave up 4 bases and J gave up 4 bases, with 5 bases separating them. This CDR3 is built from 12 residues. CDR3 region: CASSSQGNTIYF. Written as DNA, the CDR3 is TGTGCCAGCAGCTCACAGGGAAACACCATATATTTT.

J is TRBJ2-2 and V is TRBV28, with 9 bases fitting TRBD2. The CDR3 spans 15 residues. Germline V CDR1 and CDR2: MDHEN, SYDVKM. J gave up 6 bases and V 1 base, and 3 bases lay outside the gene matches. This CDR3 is CASSLSERGAGELFF. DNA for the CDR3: TGTGCCAGCAGTTTATCGGAGCGGGGGGCCGGGGAGCTGTTTTTT.

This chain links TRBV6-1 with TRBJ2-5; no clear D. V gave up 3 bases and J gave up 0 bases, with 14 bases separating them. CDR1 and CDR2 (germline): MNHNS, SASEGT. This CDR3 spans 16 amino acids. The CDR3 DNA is TGTGCCAGCAGTGACCCGGGCCAGGTTGACCAAGAGACCCAGTACTTC. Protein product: CASSDPGQVDQETQYF.

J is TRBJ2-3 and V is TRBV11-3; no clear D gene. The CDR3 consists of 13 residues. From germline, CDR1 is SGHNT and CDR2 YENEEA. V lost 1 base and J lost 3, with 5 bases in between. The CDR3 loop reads CASSLAATDTQYF. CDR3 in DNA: TGTGCCAGCAGCTTAGCCGCGACAGATACGCAGTATTTT.

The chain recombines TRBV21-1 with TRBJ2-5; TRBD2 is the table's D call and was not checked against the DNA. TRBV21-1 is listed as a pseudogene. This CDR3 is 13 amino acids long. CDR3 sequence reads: CARYRPGGETQYF. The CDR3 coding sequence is TGTGCCAGATACAGGCCCGGAGGGGAGACCCAGTACTTC.

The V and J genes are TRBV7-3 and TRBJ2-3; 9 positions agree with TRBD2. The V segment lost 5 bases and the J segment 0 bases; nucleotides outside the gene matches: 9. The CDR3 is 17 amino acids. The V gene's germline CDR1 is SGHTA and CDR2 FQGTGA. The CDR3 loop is CASSPPRTSASTDTQYF. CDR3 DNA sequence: TGTGCCAGCAGCCCCCCGAGGACTAGCGCAAGCACAGATACGCAGTATTTT.

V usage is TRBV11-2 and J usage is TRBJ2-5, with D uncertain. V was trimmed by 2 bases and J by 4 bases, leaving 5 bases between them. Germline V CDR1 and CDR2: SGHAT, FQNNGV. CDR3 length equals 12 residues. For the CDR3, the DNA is TGTGCCAGCAGCTTAATCGTAGAGACCCAGTACTTC. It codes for CASSLIVETQYF. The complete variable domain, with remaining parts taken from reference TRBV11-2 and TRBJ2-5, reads EAGVAQSPRYKIIEKRQSVAFWCNPISGHATLYWYQQILGQGPKLLIQFQNNGVVDDSQLPKDRFSAERLKGVDSTLKIQPAKLEDSAVYLCASSLIVETQYFGPGTRLLVL.

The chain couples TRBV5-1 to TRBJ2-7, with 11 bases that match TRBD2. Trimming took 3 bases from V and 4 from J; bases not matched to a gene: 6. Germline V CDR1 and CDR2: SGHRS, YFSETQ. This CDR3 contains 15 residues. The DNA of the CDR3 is TGCGCCAGCAGCTCGTTAGCGGGGGGGCCGTACGAGCAGTACTTC. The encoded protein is CASSSLAGGPYEQYF. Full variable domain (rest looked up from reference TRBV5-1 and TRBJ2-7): KAGVTQTPRYLIKTRGQQVTLSCSPISGHRSVSWYQQTPGQGLQFLFEYFSETQRNKGNFPGRFSGRQFSNSRSEMNVSTLELGDSALYLCASSSLAGGPYEQYFGPGTRLTVT.

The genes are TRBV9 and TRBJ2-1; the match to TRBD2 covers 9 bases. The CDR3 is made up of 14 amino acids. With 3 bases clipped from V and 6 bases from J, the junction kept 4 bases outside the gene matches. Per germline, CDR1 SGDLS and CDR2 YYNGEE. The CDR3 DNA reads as TGTGCCAGCAGCGAAGCGGGGGGTAGCAATGAGCAGTTCTTC. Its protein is CASSEAGGSNEQFF.

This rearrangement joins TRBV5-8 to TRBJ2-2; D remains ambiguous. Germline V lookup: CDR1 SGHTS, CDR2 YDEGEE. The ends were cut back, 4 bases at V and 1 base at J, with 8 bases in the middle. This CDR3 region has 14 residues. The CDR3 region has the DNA TGTGCCAGCAGCCGACATCAGAACACCGGGGAGCTGTTTTTT. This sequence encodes CASSRHQNTGELFF.